Listed below are T cell receptor beta chains from one sample, sequenced in a study of shared clonotypes between healthy human individuals. TCRdb keeps only in-frame clones here, not all; method: immunoSEQ multiplex PCR. The sample has 2 million to 2.5 million clones, approximately 94% seen once. The sequenced sample was naive CD4+ T cells sorted from blood. These receptors were collected from a man aged 18 to 35 in good health. The CDR3 runs from the conserved cysteine through the conserved F or W. D genes are given only for firm matches. Clone size is stated in some rows and not others, as once, few, many or a class when expanded.

V	D	J	size	length	DNA	CDR3
TRBV27	TRBD1	TRBJ2-5	-	13	TGTGCCAGCAGGCTACAGGGGAAGGAGACCCAGTACTTC	CASRLQGKETQYF
TRBV2	-	TRBJ1-1	-	15	TGTGCCAGCAGTGAAGGGTGGGGAGGGGGCACTGAAGCTTTCTTT	CASSEGWGGGTEAFF
TRBV7-9	-	TRBJ1-5	-	14	TGTGCCAGCAGCTTAGGAGTCCTGGGTCAGCCCCAGCATTTT	CASSLGVLGQPQHF
TRBV11-2	TRBD2	TRBJ2-5	-	14	TGTGCCAGCAGCAGGGACTACCAACAAGAGACCCAGTACTTC	CASSRDYQQETQYF
TRBV4-2	TRBD1	TRBJ1-6	-	19	TGTGCCAGCAGCCAAGGTCAGGGGGCGCGAGGGGGATATAATTCACCCCTCCACTTT	CASSQGQGARGGYNSPLHF
TRBV21-1	-	TRBJ2-1	-	14	TGTGCCAGCAGGGACAGGGGGGGGTACAATGAGCAGTTCTTC	CASRDRGGYNEQFF
TRBV19	TRBD2	TRBJ2-5	-	15	TGTGCCAGTAGTCAGACTAGCGGGAGGGCTGAGACCCAGTACTTC	CASSQTSGRAETQYF
TRBV30	-	TRBJ2-3	-	16	TGTGCCTGGAGGGGGATCCGACTAGGTTCCACGGATACGCAGTATTTT	CAWRGIRLGSTDTQYF
TRBV6-5	-	TRBJ2-7	-	14	TGTGCCAGCAAAGGCGTCATGGACGCCTACGAGCAGTACTTC	CASKGVMDAYEQYF
TRBV21-1	-	TRBJ1-6	-	11	TGTGCCAGCAGCAAAGGTACTCCCCTCCACTTT	CASSKGTPLHF
TRBV4-1	-	TRBJ1-1	once	14	TGCGCCAGCAGCCAAGAGGGGGCGAACACTGAAGCTTTCTTT	CASSQEGANTEAFF
TRBV28	-	TRBJ2-7	-	14	TGTGCCAGCACCTTTAACAGGGACTCCTACGAGCAGTACTTC	CASTFNRDSYEQYF
TRBV5-5	-	TRBJ1-5	once	14	TGTGCCAGCAGCCTTAACAGGGCTAGTCAGCCCCAGCATTTT	CASSLNRASQPQHF
TRBV6-6	-	TRBJ2-7	-	16	TGTGCCAGCAGCCGAGATGGGGGCCCGCCGGGTTACGAGCAGTACTTC	CASSRDGGPPGYEQYF
TRBV6-1	TRBD1	TRBJ2-7	-	12	TGTGCCAGCACCCTGACAGGGAACGAGCAGTACTTC	CASTLTGNEQYF
TRBV5-4	TRBD1	TRBJ2-5	-	14	TGTGCCAGCAGCTTGGGACAGGGTCAAGAGACCCAGTACTTC	CASSLGQGQETQYF
TRBV9	TRBD2	TRBJ2-1	-	15	TGTGCCAGCAGCGCGGGGGGGATCCCCCTCACCGAGCAGTTCTTC	CASSAGGIPLTEQFF
TRBV7-8	TRBD1	TRBJ2-2	-	14	TGTGCCAGCAGCCGGACAGGGGGAACCGGGGAGCTGTTTTTT	CASSRTGGTGELFF
TRBV30	-	TRBJ2-7	once	11	TGTGCCTGGAAGGGAGATTACGAGCAGTACTTC	CAWKGDYEQYF
TRBV6-1	-	TRBJ1-1	-	14	TGTGCCAGCAAAATCCCCAACTTGAGCGCTGAAGCTTTCTTT	CASKIPNLSAEAFF
TRBV30	-	TRBJ1-4	-	13	TGTGCCTGGAGCCCCGGGACCCATGAAAAACTGTTTTTT	CAWSPGTHEKLFF
TRBV10-3	TRBD1	TRBJ2-7	-	15	TGTGCCATCAGTGAGGGGACAGGGGTGTTCTACGAGCAGTACTTC	CAISEGTGVFYEQYF
TRBV30	-	TRBJ2-3	once	14	TGTGCCTGTGACCGGGAGAGGCAAGGGAGTACGCAGTATTTT	CACDRERQGSTQYF
TRBV18	-	TRBJ2-1	-	14	TGTGCCAGCACGGACAGGACTAGTGGGGCTGAGCAGTTCTTC	CASTDRTSGAEQFF
TRBV5-1	-	TRBJ1-1	-	14	TGCGCCAGCAGCTTGGGAGACAGGAACACTGAAGCTTTCTTT	CASSLGDRNTEAFF
TRBV28	TRBD2	TRBJ2-4	-	17	TGTGCCAGCAGCCGAGGGACTAGGGCCCTAGGCGTTGAAATTCAGTACTTC	CASSRGTRALGVEIQYF
TRBV6-1	-	TRBJ2-5	once	13	TGTGCCAGCAGTGAAGGGCCGGGCCAGACCCAGTACTTC	CASSEGPGQTQYF
TRBV14	TRBD2	TRBJ2-3	once	17	TGTGCCAGCAGCCAAGATCCTAGCGGGAGCATTCCAGATACGCAGTATTTT	CASSQDPSGSIPDTQYF
TRBV2	-	TRBJ2-7	-	16	TGTGCCAGCAGTGAATACCTACTATCTCCCTCCTACGAGCAGTACTTC	CASSEYLLSPSYEQYF
TRBV18	TRBD1	TRBJ2-7	-	14	TGTGCCAGCTCCACCGGGACAGGGGCCTACGAGCAGTACTTC	CASSTGTGAYEQYF
TRBV2	TRBD2	TRBJ2-5	-	15	TGTGCCAGCAGTGTTGGGACTAGCGGACAAGAGACCCAGTACTTC	CASSVGTSGQETQYF
TRBV11-2	TRBD1	TRBJ2-7	-	15	TGTGCCAGCACCTTTATTGGGACAGGAGCCTACGAGCAGTACTTC	CASTFIGTGAYEQYF
TRBV30	-	TRBJ1-4	once	16	TGTGCCTGGAGTGTATGGGGGGATAACACTAATGAAAAACTGTTTTTT	CAWSVWGDNTNEKLFF
TRBV4-1	-	TRBJ2-3	-	15	TGCGCCAGCAGCCAAGAAGGGACTGGAGGTTATACGCAGTATTTT	CASSQEGTGGYTQYF
TRBV7-9	TRBD1	TRBJ1-1	-	15	TGTGCCAGCAGCCCTCAATCGACAGGGATTACTGAAGCTTTCTTT	CASSPQSTGITEAFF
TRBV5-4	-	TRBJ2-5	-	14	TGTGCCAGCAGCAGGTTACAGGAGCCAGAGACCCAGTACTTC	CASSRLQEPETQYF
TRBV14	-	TRBJ2-7	-	15	TGTGCCAGCAGCCAAGGGCCAGTATCCACCTACGAGCAGTACTTC	CASSQGPVSTYEQYF
TRBV7-9	TRBD1	TRBJ1-6	-	13	TGTGCCAGCAGCTGGACAGGGGCGAAGGCCCTCCACTTT	CASSWTGAKALHF
TRBV19	TRBD1	TRBJ2-1	-	16	TGTGCCAGTAGTGCCTTGGGACAGGCGATTTACAATGAGCAGTTCTTC	CASSALGQAIYNEQFF
TRBV5-1	-	TRBJ2-7	-	15	TGCGCCAGCAGCTTGGATGGCGAAGTCCTCTACGAGCAGTACTTC	CASSLDGEVLYEQYF
TRBV7-9	TRBD2	TRBJ2-1	-	15	TGTGCCAGCAGCTTGGGACTAGCGGAAAACAATGAGCAGTTCTTC	CASSLGLAENNEQFF